The 30 T cell receptor beta chains presented below share a single source sample, sequenced in a study of T cell clonality in common variable immunodeficiency. Data came from immunoSEQ multiplex PCR; TCRdb stores just in-frame clones and leaves some out. Observed in the sample are around 45,000 clones, none of them singletons. Sequences were obtained from peripheral blood mononuclear cells. These receptors originate from a person aged 18 to 75 in good health.

This clone came up a few times. The missing CDR3 end, 3 residues past where the read stops, is filled in from the germline J gene. This sequence joins TRBV2 and TRBJ1-5, with 8 bases matching TRBD1. Germline trimming cut 6 bases from V and 4 bases from J; bases unmatched to any gene: 8. CDR1 and CDR2 (germline): SNHLY, FYNNEI. The CDR3 has 15 residues. CDR3 in amino acids: CASSPGQAYNQPQHF. The sequenced part of the CDR3 DNA is TGTGCCAGCAGCCCGGGACAGGCGTATAATCAGCCC.

This clone was picked up many times. The CDR3 is cut off 3 residues early in the read; its end comes from the germline J gene. This rearrangement joins TRBV5-1 to TRBJ2-7; 7 nucleotides align to TRBD1. Germline V gene data show CDR1 as SGHRS and CDR2 as YFSETQ. With 0 bases clipped from V and 3 bases from J, the junction kept 6 bases outside the gene matches. The CDR3 spans 15 residues. The CDR3 region is CASSLVAGGVYEQYF. The part of the CDR3 DNA that was read is TGCGCCAGCAGCTTGGTGGCAGGGGGAGTCTACGAG.

This clone was detected many times. Read coverage stops 3 residues before the CDR3 terminus; the germline J gene supplies the remainder. The gene calls are TRBV20-1 and TRBJ2-3; D remains ambiguous. The V end was cut by 3 bases, the J end by 2 bases, with 12 bases between. The CDR3 has 14 amino acids. The germline CDR1 and CDR2 sequences are DFQATT and SNEGSKA (reference sequence). CDR3 bases read: TGCAGTGCTAGGCGGCGGAGCAACACAGATACG. Translating gives CSARRRSNTDT. The complete CDR3 sequence is CSARRRSNTDTQYF.

This clone has just a few counts. The sequence runs out 3 residues before the end of the CDR3; the remainder is reconstructed from the germline J gene. The gene calls are TRBV2 and TRBJ2-1; D gene uncertain. The CDR3 loop spans 14 amino acids. With 0 bases removed from V and 4 bases from J, the gap between germline ends came to 7 bases. Germline V gene data show CDR1 as SNHLY and CDR2 as FYNNEI. The DNA read from the CDR3 is TGTGCCAGCAGTGAAGCGTACAGATACAATGAG. Encoded protein: CASSEAYRYNE. The whole CDR3 reads CASSEAYRYNEQFF.

At least ten counts were recorded for this clone. The CDR3 end is not reached by the read, which stops 3 residues before it; the germline J gene fills it in. This chain uses TRBV19 with TRBJ1-5; 7 bases align to TRBD1. CDR1 LNHDA and CDR2 SQIVND come from the germline V gene (reference sequence). The junction had 8 bases not matched to a gene; V was cut back by 5 bases and J by 4 bases. The CDR3 runs 15 residues. The CDR3 protein is CASSPLGQANQPQHF. CDR3 DNA, as far as it was read: TGTGCCAGTAGTCCACTCGGACAGGCGAATCAGCCC.

This clone was recorded at least ten times. Sequencing ends 3 residues short of the CDR3 end; the germline J gene provides the rest. The rearrangement joins TRBV30 to TRBJ1-6; no clear D. Trimming stripped 1 base from V and 3 bases from J, with 13 bases between. The CDR3 totals 16 residues. Per the germline V gene, CDR1 is GTSNPN and CDR2 is SVGIG (reference sequence). CDR3: CAWSGLRGFYNSPLHF. The covered CDR3 bases are TGTGCCTGGAGTGGCCTTCGGGGTTTCTATAATTCACCC.

This clone was detected many times. The read ends 3 residues before the CDR3 terminus; that terminus is restored from the germline J gene. This sequence joins TRBV19 and TRBJ2-7; 13 bases agree with TRBD2. J lost 6 bases, V lost 2 bases, and 1 base had no gene match. The germline V gene has CDR1 LNHDA and CDR2 SQIVND (reference sequence). The CDR3 length is 14 residues. The DNA read from the CDR3 is TGTGCCAGTAGTATACGACTAGCGGGAGGCGAG. Translating it yields CASSIRLAGGE. The whole CDR3 region reads CASSIRLAGGEQYF.

This clone was seen many times. The CDR3 end is not reached by the read, which stops 3 residues before it; the germline J gene fills it in. The chain is built from TRBV7-2 and TRBJ1-1; D remains unclear. There are 13 residues in the CDR3. Per the germline V gene, CDR1 is SGHTA and CDR2 is FQGNSA. The CDR3 bases that were read are TGTGCCAGCAGCCGAAGGTCACAGAGCGAA. Its protein is CASSRRSQSE. The entire CDR3 reads CASSRRSQSEAFF.

Ten or more counts support this clone. The CDR3 is cut off 3 residues early in the read; its end comes from the germline J gene. The chain couples TRBV20-1 to TRBJ2-7; D unclear. Germline V gene sequence: CDR1 DFQATT, CDR2 SNEGSKA (reference sequence). The CDR3 is 11 residues long. The germline V and J ends were trimmed by 3 bases and 4 bases, with 7 bases remaining between them. Partial CDR3 DNA: TGCAGTGCTAGTGACTTTTACGAG. Its translation: CSASDFYE. From start to end, the CDR3 is CSASDFYEQYF.

This clone has a count of ten or more. The read terminates 3 residues ahead of where the CDR3 ends, so the germline J gene completes it. The chain employs TRBV19 and TRBJ2-1; 10 positions match TRBD2. V shed 1 base, J shed 8 bases, and the junction held 5 bases outside the gene matches. The CDR3 has 15 residues. Germline V gene sequence: CDR1 LNHDA, CDR2 SQIVND (reference sequence). The chain's CDR3 is CASSIVSGRADEQFF. CDR3 DNA (partial): TGTGCCAGTAGTATAGTGAGCGGGAGGGCCGATGAG. Together with reference TRBV19 and TRBJ2-1, the CDR3 gives the full variable domain: DGGITQSPKYLFRKEGQNVTLSCEQNLNHDAMYWYRQDPGQGLRLIYYSQIVNDFQKGDIAEGYSVSREKKESFPLTVTSAQKNPTAFYLCASSIVSGRADEQFFGPGTRLTVL.

There are many counts of this clone. The read ends 3 residues shy of where the CDR3 ends; the end is completed using the germline J gene. The rearrangement uses TRBV6-2 or TRBV6-3 and TRBJ1-2, with 9 bases identical to TRBD1. The J segment lost 4 bases and the V segment lost 6 bases, leaving 9 bases of the junction unmatched. The CDR3 loop spans 15 amino acids. The V gene's germline CDR1 is MNHEY and CDR2 SVGEGT. The CDR3 sequence: CASSSRGTGSYGYTF. The DNA read from the CDR3 is TGTGCCAGCAGCTCAAGAGGGACAGGGAGCTATGGC.

On this clone itself: With the read ending 3 residues before the CDR3 end, the germline J gene is used to fill in that end. This sequence joins TRBV5-1 and TRBJ1-2; 8 bases align to TRBD1. Germline values: CDR1 SGHRS, CDR2 YFSETQ. CDR3 length: 15 residues. Incomplete CDR3 DNA: TGCGCCAGCAGCAGCCGACAGGGGAAGGGAGAGACC. Amino acids: CASSSRQGKGET. In full, the CDR3 is CASSSRQGKGETYTF.

On this clone itself: Since a much larger clone is just one base distant, this may be a read error. The read falls 3 residues short of the CDR3 end, and the missing part is taken from the germline J gene. The chain carries TRBV19 and TRBJ2-2, with D perhaps TRBD2 (6 bases). The germline CDR1 and CDR2 sequences are LNHDA and SQIVND (reference sequence). This CDR3 is built from 14 residues. The CDR3 bases that were read are TGTGCCAGTAGTTCGGGTTGGACTAATGAAAAG. Translation gives CASSSGWTNEK. The full-length CDR3 reads as CASSSGWTNEKLFF.

There are many counts of this clone. The CDR3 extends 3 residues past the end of the read, so its final part is completed from the germline J gene. The chain is built from TRBV20-1 and TRBJ1-2; 8 bases align to TRBD1. Germline-derived CDR1 and CDR2 are DFQATT and SNEGSKA (reference sequence). The CDR3 is 14 residues long. The CDR3 DNA, read in part, is TGCAGTGCTAGAAGGCGGGGGACAGGTAATGAG. Translated, it gives CSARRRGTGNE. The CDR3 in full is CSARRRGTGNEYTF.

Details on this clone: The read terminates 3 residues ahead of where the CDR3 ends, so the germline J gene completes it. The V and J genes are TRBV7-6 and TRBJ2-3; TRBD2 matches at 9 bases. This CDR3 spans 16 amino acids. Per the germline V gene, CDR1 is SGHVS and CDR2 is FNYEAQ. The CDR3 spells CASSLVAGVAQETQYF. The DNA read from the CDR3 is TGTGCCAGCAGCTTAGTAGCGGGAGTAGCCCAAGAGACG.

This clone was observed many times. Coverage ceases 3 residues before the CDR3 finishes, and the germline J gene fills in the end. The rearrangement uses TRBV19 and TRBJ1-2; 11 bases are shared with TRBD1. Losses at the gene ends were 6 bases for V and 7 bases for J; bases not matched to a gene: 7. The CDR3 covers 14 residues. CDR1 is LNHDA and CDR2 is SQIVND in the germline V gene (reference sequence). The chain's CDR3 is CASSPGQGVGGYTF. Partial CDR3 DNA: TGTGCCAGTAGCCCGGGACAGGGGGTCGGTGGC.

This clone has at least ten counts. The CDR3 end falls 3 residues outside the read, so it is completed with the germline J gene. This sequence joins TRBV6-4 and TRBJ2-7; 7 nucleotides line up with TRBD2. V was pared by 0 bases and J by 6 bases, with 17 bases of the junction left unmatched. The CDR3 runs 18 residues. CDR1 MRHNA and CDR2 SNTAGT come from the germline V gene. CDR3 loop: CASSDSYRPRDYATEQYF. The DNA read from the CDR3 is TGTGCCAGCAGTGACTCATACCGACCCCGGGACTATGCAACCGAG.

Many counts were recorded for this clone. Coverage ceases 3 residues before the CDR3 finishes, and the germline J gene fills in the end. This chain uses TRBV5-6 with TRBJ1-4; a weak D match, TRBD1 (6 bases). Trimming left V 5 bases short and J 3 bases short, with 14 bases between. Looked up from germline, CDR1 is SGHDT and CDR2 is YYEEEE. The CDR3 contains 15 residues. CDR3 loop: CASRSRGAANEKLFF. CDR3 bases read: TGTGCCAGCAGGTCCCGGGGGGCGGCTAATGAAAAA.

This clone was observed many times. The CDR3 is cut off 3 residues early in the read; its end comes from the germline J gene. The V gene is TRBV2, the J gene TRBJ2-5; D is possibly TRBD1 (6 bases). V gave up 8 bases and J gave up 0 bases, with 16 bases separating them. The germline V gene has CDR1 SNHLY and CDR2 FYNNEI. CDR3 length equals 15 residues. The sequenced part of the CDR3 DNA is TGTGCCAGCCTTAGGCAGGGGTCGTACCAAGAGACC. Translation gives CASLRQGSYQET. The full-length CDR3 reads as CASLRQGSYQETQYF.

On this clone: The read terminates 3 residues ahead of where the CDR3 ends, so the germline J gene completes it. This chain joins TRBV18 and TRBJ1-4; the match to TRBD1 covers 9 bases. Germline CDR1 is KGHSH and CDR2 is LQKENI. The CDR3 is 14 amino acids. Trimming took 4 bases from V and 7 from J; bases not matched to a gene: 4. The CDR3 protein is CASSLDRGSEKLFF. The DNA read from the CDR3 is TGTGCCAGCTCACTGGACAGGGGCAGTGAAAAA.

There are many counts of this clone. Read sequence stops 3 residues before the CDR3 end, and the germline J gene provides the missing end. The chain couples TRBV19 to TRBJ1-5; TRBD1 agrees at 8 bases. This CDR3 is built from 13 residues. Germline CDR1 reads LNHDA; CDR2 reads SQIVND (reference sequence). The CDR3 protein is CASSIGQGSPQHF. The CDR3 DNA, read in part, is TGTGCCAGTAGTATCGGACAGGGCAGTCCC.

In this sample, this clone turned up many times. Sequencing ends 3 residues short of the CDR3 end; the germline J gene provides the rest. The rearrangement links TRBV5-1 to TRBJ2-4; TRBD2 matches 7 bases. The CDR3 loop spans 14 amino acids. CDR1 SGHRS and CDR2 YFSETQ come from the germline V gene. V was pared by 4 bases and J by 2 bases, with 3 bases of the junction left unmatched. The CDR3 spells CASSGGGSKNIQYF. The sequenced part of the CDR3 DNA is TGCGCCAGCAGCGGCGGGGGTTCCAAAAACATT.

This clone showed up many times. The read falls 3 residues short of the CDR3 end, and the missing part is taken from the germline J gene. The gene calls are TRBV5-6 and TRBJ2-7; a possible D gene is TRBD1 (5 bases). From germline, CDR1 is SGHDT and CDR2 YYEEEE. This CDR3 has 12 amino acids. Trimming pared 1 base from V and 5 bases from J, leaving 7 bases between. The CDR3 sequence: CASSLKGNEQYF. The CDR3 DNA, read in part, is TGTGCCAGCAGCTTGAAGGGGAACGAG.

In this sample, this clone turned up many times. The observed sequence ends 3 residues before the CDR3 terminus, with the missing tail filled in from the germline J gene. The chain has TRBV2 and TRBJ2-7, with D hard to call. The germline V and J ends were trimmed by 9 bases and 0 bases, with 18 bases remaining between them. In germline, CDR1 is SNHLY, CDR2 FYNNEI. CDR3 length: 15 residues. This CDR3 is CASSPDLFSSYEQYF. Partial CDR3 DNA: TGTGCCAGTTCCCCTGATCTATTTAGCTCCTACGAG.

In its sample, this clone was seen many times. The observed sequence ends 3 residues before the CDR3 terminus, with the missing tail filled in from the germline J gene. This rearrangement joins TRBV19 to TRBJ1-1; D remains ambiguous. Germline values: CDR1 LNHDA, CDR2 SQIVND (reference sequence). The CDR3 extends over 10 amino acids. Here the CDR3 reads CASHGVEAFF. Partial CDR3 DNA: TGTGCCAGTCACGGTGTGGAA.

This clone has a count of ten or more. The read terminates 3 residues before the CDR3 end, so the remaining end is supplied by the germline J gene. This chain connects TRBV6-4 to TRBJ1-1, with 8 positions matching TRBD1. V shed 6 bases and J 3 bases; nucleotides not matched to a gene: 3. The CDR3 sequence is 13 residues long. CDR1 is MRHNA, CDR2 SNTAGT, per germline. CDR3 protein: CASREQGDTEAFF. CDR3 DNA, as far as it was read: TGTGCCAGCAGGGAACAGGGGGACACTGAA.

This clone was counted at least ten times. The sequence runs out 3 residues before the end of the CDR3; the remainder is reconstructed from the germline J gene. The rearrangement joins TRBV7-8 to TRBJ2-1, with 11 bases lining up with TRBD2. The germline V gene encodes CDR1 SGHVS and CDR2 FQNEAQ. V lost 7 bases and J lost 9; bases outside the gene matches: 11. The CDR3 totals 15 residues. Incomplete CDR3 DNA: TGTGCCAGCATCAGTAGCGGGAGGGCCCTCGGTGAG. Translating it yields CASISSGRALGE. In full, the CDR3 reads CASISSGRALGEQFF.

This clone was observed many times. The CDR3 end falls 3 residues outside the read, so it is completed with the germline J gene. V usage is TRBV7-6 and J usage is TRBJ2-3, with a tentative D call TRBD1 (5 bases). The CDR3 consists of 14 residues. Per germline, CDR1 SGHVS and CDR2 FNYEAQ. The V end was cut by 1 base, the J end by 3 bases, with 8 bases between. The CDR3 region is CASSLVGVTDTQYF. The sequenced part of the CDR3 DNA is TGTGCCAGCAGCTTAGTAGGGGTGACAGATACG.

In its sample, this clone was seen a few times. The read terminates 3 residues before the CDR3 end, so the remaining end is supplied by the germline J gene. At the DNA level, this CDR3 is encoded by other sequences in the same sample as well. The V gene is TRBV7-9, the J gene TRBJ2-3; TRBD2 aligns across 10 bases. The CDR3 contains 15 residues. Germline values: CDR1 SEHNR, CDR2 FQNEAQ (reference sequence). The V and J ends lost 5 bases and 3 bases, in that order; junction bases with no gene match: 5. The CDR3 region is CASSPGAGGTDTQYF. The sequenced CDR3 bases are TGTGCCAGCAGCCCCGGAGCGGGAGGGACAGATACG.

Note on this clone: The CDR3 extends 3 residues past the end of the read, so its final part is completed from the germline J gene. This chain connects TRBV20-1 to TRBJ1-5; TRBD1 matches at 10 bases. The CDR3 is 15 amino acids. V lost 2 bases, J lost 2 bases, and 3 bases stayed unmatched. Germline V CDR1 and CDR2: DFQATT, SNEGSKA (reference sequence). The sequenced CDR3 bases are TGCAGTGCTAGACCCGGACAGGGGGGCAATCAGCCC. It codes for CSARPGQGGNQP. From start to end, the CDR3 is CSARPGQGGNQPQHF.